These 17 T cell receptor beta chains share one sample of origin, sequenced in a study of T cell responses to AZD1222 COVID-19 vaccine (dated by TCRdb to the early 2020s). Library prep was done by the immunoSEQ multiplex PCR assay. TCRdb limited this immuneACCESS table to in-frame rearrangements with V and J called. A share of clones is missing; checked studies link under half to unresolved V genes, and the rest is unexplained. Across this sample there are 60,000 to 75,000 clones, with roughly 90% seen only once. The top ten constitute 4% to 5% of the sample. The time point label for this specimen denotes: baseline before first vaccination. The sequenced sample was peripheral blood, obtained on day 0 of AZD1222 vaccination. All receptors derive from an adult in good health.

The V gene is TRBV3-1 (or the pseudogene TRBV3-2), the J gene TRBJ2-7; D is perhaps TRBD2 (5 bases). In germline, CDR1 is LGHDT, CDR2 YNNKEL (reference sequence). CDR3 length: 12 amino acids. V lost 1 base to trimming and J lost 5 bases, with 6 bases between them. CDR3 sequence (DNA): TGTGCCAGCAGCCAAGTCGGGGACGAGCAGTACTTC. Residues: CASSQVGDEQYF.

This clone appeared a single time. The CDR3 is CASSPDRARNTGELFF. The CDR3 nucleotides are TGTGCCAGCAGCCCTGACAGGGCCCGGAACACCGGGGAGCTGTTTTTT. V and J are TRBV7-8 and TRBJ2-2; 7 bases fit TRBD1. The CDR3 runs 16 residues. With 5 bases clipped from V and 1 base from J, the junction kept 7 bases outside the gene matches. Germline loops: CDR1 SGHVS, CDR2 FQNEAQ.

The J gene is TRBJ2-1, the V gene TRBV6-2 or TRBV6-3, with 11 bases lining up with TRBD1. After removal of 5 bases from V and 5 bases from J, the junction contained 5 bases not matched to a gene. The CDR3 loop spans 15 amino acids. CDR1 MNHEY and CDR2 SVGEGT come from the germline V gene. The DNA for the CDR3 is TGTGCCAGCAGTGGCGGACAGGGGGCGGACAATGAGCAGTTCTTC. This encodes CASSGGQGADNEQFF.

CDR3 sequence (DNA): TGTGCCAGTACCCACCCCAGGTCGCACCCCGAAGCTTTCTTT. Its protein is CASTHPRSHPEAFF. This sequence joins TRBV19 and TRBJ1-1; unclear D gene. CDR3 length: 14 residues. CDR1 and CDR2 (germline): LNHDA, SQIVND (reference sequence). Between the trimmed V and J ends, which lost 7 bases and 8 bases, there was a span of 20 bases.

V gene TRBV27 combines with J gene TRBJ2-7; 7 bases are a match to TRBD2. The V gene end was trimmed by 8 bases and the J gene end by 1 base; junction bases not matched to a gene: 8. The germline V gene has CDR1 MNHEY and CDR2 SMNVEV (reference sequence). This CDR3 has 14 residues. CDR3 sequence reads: CASQWRGNSYEQYF. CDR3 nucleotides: TGTGCCAGCCAGTGGCGGGGGAATTCCTACGAGCAGTACTTC.

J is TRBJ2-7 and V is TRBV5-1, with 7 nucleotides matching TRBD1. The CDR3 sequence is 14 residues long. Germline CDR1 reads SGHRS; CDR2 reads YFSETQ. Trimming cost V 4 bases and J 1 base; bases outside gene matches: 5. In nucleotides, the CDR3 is TGCGCCAGCAGCGCACAGGGGAATTCCTACGAGCAGTACTTC. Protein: CASSAQGNSYEQYF.

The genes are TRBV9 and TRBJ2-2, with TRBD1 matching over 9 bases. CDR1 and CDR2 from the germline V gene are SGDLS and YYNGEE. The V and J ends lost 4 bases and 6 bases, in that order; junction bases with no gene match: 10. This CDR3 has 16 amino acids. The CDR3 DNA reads TGTGCCAGCAGCCTTGGGACAGGGTGGTCGTCCGGGGAGCTGTTTTTT. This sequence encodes CASSLGTGWSSGELFF.

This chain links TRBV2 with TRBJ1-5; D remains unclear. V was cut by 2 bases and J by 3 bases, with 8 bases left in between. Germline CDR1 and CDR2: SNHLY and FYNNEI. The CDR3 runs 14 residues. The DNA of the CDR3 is TGTGCCAGCAGTGAATTGGGAAACAATCAGCCCCAGCATTTT. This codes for CASSELGNNQPQHF.

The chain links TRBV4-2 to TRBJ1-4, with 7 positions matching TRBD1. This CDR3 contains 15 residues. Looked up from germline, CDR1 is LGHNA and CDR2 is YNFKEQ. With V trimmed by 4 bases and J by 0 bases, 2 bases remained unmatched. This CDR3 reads CASSPDRATNEKLFF. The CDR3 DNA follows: TGTGCCAGCAGCCCCGACAGGGCAACTAATGAAAAACTGTTTTTT.

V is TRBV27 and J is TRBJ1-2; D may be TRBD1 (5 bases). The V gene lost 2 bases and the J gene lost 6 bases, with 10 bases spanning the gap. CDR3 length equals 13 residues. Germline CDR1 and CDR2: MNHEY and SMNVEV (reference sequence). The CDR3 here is CASSLGGFHGYTF. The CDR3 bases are TGTGCCAGCAGTTTAGGGGGGTTCCATGGCTACACCTTC.

This CDR3 reads CASSFQVYNEQFF. The DNA for the CDR3 is TGTGCCAGCAGCTTTCAAGTATACAATGAGCAGTTCTTC. The chain has TRBV7-6 and TRBJ2-1; D not certain. The V and J ends lost 3 bases and 4 bases respectively, with 7 bases between them. Germline-derived CDR1 and CDR2 are SGHVS and FNYEAQ. This CDR3 has 13 residues.

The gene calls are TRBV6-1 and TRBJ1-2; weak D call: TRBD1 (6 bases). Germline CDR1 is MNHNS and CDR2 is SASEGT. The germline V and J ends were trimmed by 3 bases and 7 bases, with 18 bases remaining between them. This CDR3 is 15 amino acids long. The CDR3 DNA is TGTGCCAGCAGTGAGAACAGGGCCCTAGGTGGTGGCTACACCTTC. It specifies CASSENRALGGGYTF.

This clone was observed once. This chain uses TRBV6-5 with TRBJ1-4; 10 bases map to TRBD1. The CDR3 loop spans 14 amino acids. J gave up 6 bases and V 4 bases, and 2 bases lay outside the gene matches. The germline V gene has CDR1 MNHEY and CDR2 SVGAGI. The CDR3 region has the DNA TGTGCCAGCAGTTCGGGACAGGGGTATGAAAAACTGTTTTTT. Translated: CASSSGQGYEKLFF.

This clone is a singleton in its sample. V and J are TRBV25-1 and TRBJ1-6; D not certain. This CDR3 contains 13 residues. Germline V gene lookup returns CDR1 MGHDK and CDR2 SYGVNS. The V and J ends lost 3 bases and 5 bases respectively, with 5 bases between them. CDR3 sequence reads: CASSEGNNSPLHF. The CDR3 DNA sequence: TGTGCCAGCAGTGAGGGAAATAATTCACCCCTCCACTTT.

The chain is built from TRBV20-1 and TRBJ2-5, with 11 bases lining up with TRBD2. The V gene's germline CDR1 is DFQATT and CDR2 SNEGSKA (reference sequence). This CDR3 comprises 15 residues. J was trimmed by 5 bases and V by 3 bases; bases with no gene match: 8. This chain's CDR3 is CSASFSGGAGETQYF. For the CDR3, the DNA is TGCAGTGCTAGTTTTAGCGGGGGGGCAGGGGAGACCCAGTACTTC.

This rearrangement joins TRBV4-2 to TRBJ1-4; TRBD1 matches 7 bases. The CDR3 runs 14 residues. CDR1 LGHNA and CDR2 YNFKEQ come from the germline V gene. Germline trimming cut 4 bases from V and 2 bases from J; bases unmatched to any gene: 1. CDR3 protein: CASSPRGTNEKLFF. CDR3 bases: TGTGCCAGCAGCCCCAGGGGGACTAATGAAAAACTGTTTTTT.

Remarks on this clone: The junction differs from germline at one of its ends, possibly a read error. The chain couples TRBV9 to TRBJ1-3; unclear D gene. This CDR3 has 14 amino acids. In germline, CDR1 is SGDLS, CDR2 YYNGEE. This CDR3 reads CASSTSDSRNTIYF. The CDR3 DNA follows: TGTGCCAGCAGCACTTCGGACTCTCGAAACACCATATATTTT. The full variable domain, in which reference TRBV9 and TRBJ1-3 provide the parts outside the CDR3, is DSGVTQTPKHLITATGQRVTLRCSPRSGDLSVYWYQQSLDQGLQFLIQYYNGEERAKGNILERFSAQQFPDLHSELNLSSLELGDSALYFCASSTSDSRNTIYFGEGSWLTVV.